These 22 T cell receptor beta chains were all obtained from the same sample, sequenced in a study of blood T cell repertoires in COVID-19. Only in-frame clones appear in the TCRdb table, and some are missing; sequencing was by immunoSEQ multiplex PCR. The table includes about 190,000 clones, around four fifths detected once. Specimen: peripheral blood. The receptor source for this set is a woman in her 70s with active or convalescent COVID-19.

This chain links TRBV7-9 with TRBJ1-4, with D possibly being TRBD1 (6 bases). The V end was cut by 5 bases, the J end by 5 bases, with 21 bases between. The CDR3 has 17 residues. Germline V gene sequence: CDR1 SEHNR, CDR2 FQNEAQ (reference sequence). CDR3 DNA sequence: TGTGCCAGCAGCCCTCCTAGGATACGTCAGGGGAATGAAAAACTGTTTTTT. Translating gives CASSPPRIRQGNEKLFF.

The chain carries TRBV2 and TRBJ1-2; TRBD1 is a possible D gene (5 bases). Germline CDR1 reads SNHLY; CDR2 reads FYNNEI. This CDR3 comprises 16 residues. Trimming shortened V by 6 bases and J by 10 bases, and 27 bases separated the two germline ends. The CDR3 sequence is CASRDPANGLGTYYTF. The CDR3 region has the DNA TGTGCCAGCAGGGACCCCGCTAACGGGTTAGGGACTTACTACACCTTC.

The chain combines TRBV23-1 with TRBJ2-5; 11 bases line up with TRBD2. TRBV23-1 is marked as an open reading frame, function uncertain. V lost 1 base, J lost 5 bases, and 6 bases stayed unmatched. The CDR3 consists of 16 residues. In DNA, the CDR3 is TGCGCCAGCAGTCAATTCACTAGCGGGAGAGGCGAGACCCAGTACTTC. This codes for CASSQFTSGRGETQYF.

The V and J genes are TRBV19 and TRBJ2-7; 8 nucleotides line up with TRBD2. Germline V gene data show CDR1 as LNHDA and CDR2 as SQIVND (reference sequence). This CDR3 is 16 amino acids long. V was clipped by 1 base and J by 5 bases; unmatched bases: 10. The CDR3 reads CASSIVAGGSRDEQYF. CDR3 nucleotide sequence: TGTGCCAGTAGTATAGTGGCGGGAGGCAGTAGAGACGAGCAGTACTTC. Together with reference TRBV19 and TRBJ2-7, the CDR3 gives the full variable domain: DGGITQSPKYLFRKEGQNVTLSCEQNLNHDAMYWYRQDPGQGLRLIYYSQIVNDFQKGDIAEGYSVSREKKESFPLTVTSAQKNPTAFYLCASSIVAGGSRDEQYFGPGTRLTVT.

The rearrangement uses TRBV7-6 and TRBJ2-5; D possibly corresponds to TRBD2 (7 bases). Germline values: CDR1 SGHVS, CDR2 FNYEAQ. This CDR3 contains 15 residues. Trimming removed 5 bases at V and 4 bases at J, with 17 bases between. In DNA, the CDR3 is TGTGCCAGCAGCGTGGGGGCACCGGGGGGAGAGACCCAGTACTTC. It specifies CASSVGAPGGETQYF.

The CDR3 DNA follows: TGTGCCAGCAGTGTCGAGACTAGGGCCCTCGGGTACTTC. Translated: CASSVETRALGYF. The chain carries TRBV2 and TRBJ2-7; a weak D match, TRBD2 (6 bases). The length of the CDR3 is 13 residues. The germline V gene encodes CDR1 SNHLY and CDR2 FYNNEI. V was cut by 4 bases and J by 12 bases, with 19 bases left in between.

The CDR3 loop reads CASSLAGQGTGELFF. CDR3 coding DNA: TGTGCCAGCAGCTTAGCGGGACAGGGAACCGGGGAGCTGTTTTTT. This chain uses TRBV7-8 with TRBJ2-2, with 9 positions matching TRBD1. Germline assignment: CDR1 SGHVS and CDR2 FQNEAQ. The length of the CDR3 is 15 residues. V gave up 0 bases and J gave up 5 bases; unmatched junction bases: 1.

This chain connects TRBV6-5 to TRBJ1-2, with D perhaps TRBD1 (5 bases). From germline, CDR1 is MNHEY and CDR2 SVGAGI. The V end was cut by 6 bases, the J end by 6 bases, with 8 bases between. The CDR3 totals 11 residues. CDR3 coding DNA: TGTGCCAGCAGAAGGGGAAATGGCTACACCTTC. It yields the protein CASRRGNGYTF.

V is TRBV15 and J is TRBJ1-3, with 8 bases lining up with TRBD1. In germline, CDR1 is LNHNV, CDR2 YYDKDF (reference sequence). CDR3 length: 16 residues. J lost 4 bases, V lost 5 bases, and 10 bases had no gene match. In DNA, the CDR3 is TGTGCCACCAGCGACCCAGGACAGGGTAGGGGAAACACCATATATTTT. It specifies CATSDPGQGRGNTIYF.

The CDR3 spells CASGTDSNSPLHF. The CDR3 DNA reads TGTGCCAGCGGGACGGACAGTAATTCACCCCTCCACTTT. The V call is TRBV7-2, the J call TRBJ1-6, with D perhaps TRBD1 (6 bases). Germline V gene sequence: CDR1 SGHTA, CDR2 FQGNSA. This CDR3 comprises 13 residues. V was shortened by 8 bases and J by 6 bases, with 11 bases between the two germline ends.

This clone was seen a single time. J is TRBJ2-3 and V is TRBV9; 10 bases are shared with TRBD1. With V trimmed by 0 bases and J by 5 bases, 6 bases remained unmatched. Germline V gene sequence: CDR1 SGDLS, CDR2 YYNGEE. The CDR3 length is 16 residues. The DNA for the CDR3 is TGTGCCAGCAGCGTAGACGGGACAGGGGTGTTAGATACGCAGTATTTT. Protein sequence: CASSVDGTGVLDTQYF.

The chain couples TRBV7-8 to TRBJ1-5; 7 bases map to TRBD1. Unmatched junction bases numbered 5, after V lost 5 bases and J lost 4 bases. This CDR3 has 14 residues. Germline lookup yields CDR1 SGHVS and CDR2 FQNEAQ. CDR3 coding DNA: TGTGCCAGCAGCGCCGGGACAGAGAATCAGCCCCAGCATTTT. Amino acids: CASSAGTENQPQHF.

The rearrangement links TRBV9 to TRBJ2-5, with D unclear. CDR3 size: 15 residues. The germline V and J ends were trimmed by 0 bases and 5 bases, with 14 bases remaining between them. The V gene's germline CDR1 is SGDLS and CDR2 YYNGEE. CDR3 protein: CASSVAADIGETQYF. CDR3 in DNA: TGTGCCAGCAGCGTAGCTGCGGATATTGGGGAGACCCAGTACTTC. The variable domain in full, with the rest retrieved from reference TRBV9 and TRBJ2-5, is DSGVTQTPKHLITATGQRVTLRCSPRSGDLSVYWYQQSLDQGLQFLIQYYNGEERAKGNILERFSAQQFPDLHSELNLSSLELGDSALYFCASSVAADIGETQYFGPGTRLLVL.

In the case of this clone: The same CDR3 arises from other DNA sequences in this sample as well. The chain carries TRBV18 and TRBJ2-2; D gene uncertain. Looked up from germline, CDR1 is KGHSH and CDR2 is LQKENI. Trimming cost V 0 bases and J 1 base, with 6 bases left between them. The length of the CDR3 is 15 residues. CDR3 protein: CASSPPRGNTGELFF. The CDR3 coding sequence is TGTGCCAGCTCACCACCGCGTGGGAACACCGGGGAGCTGTTTTTT.

This chain joins TRBV28 and TRBJ2-1; TRBD2 matches at 13 bases. Looked up from germline, CDR1 is MDHEN and CDR2 is SYDVKM. Trimming took 5 bases from V and 4 from J; bases not matched to a gene: 8. The CDR3 contains 17 residues. The CDR3 sequence: CASSAQRTSGGYNEQFF. In nucleotides, the CDR3 is TGTGCCAGCAGTGCACAGAGGACTAGCGGGGGTTACAATGAGCAGTTCTTC.

The rearrangement uses TRBV18 and TRBJ1-2; D not certain. Trimming removed 8 bases from V and 0 bases from J, with 7 bases in between. Per germline, CDR1 KGHSH and CDR2 LQKENI. The CDR3 sequence is 12 residues long. CDR3 bases: TGTGCCAGCGCCGCAGCTAACTATGGCTACACCTTC. It translates to CASAAANYGYTF.

The rearrangement joins TRBV15 to TRBJ2-5; the match to TRBD1 covers 9 bases. CDR1 LNHNV and CDR2 YYDKDF come from the germline V gene (reference sequence). The CDR3 extends over 14 amino acids. The ends lost 3 bases at V and 7 bases at J; junction bases unmatched: 6. CDR3 loop: CATSRTGTGMTQYF. The CDR3 region has the DNA TGTGCCACCAGCAGGACCGGGACAGGGATGACCCAGTACTTC.

This rearrangement joins TRBV30 to TRBJ1-6; 11 bases agree with TRBD1. V lost 2 bases to trimming and J lost 7 bases; unmatched junction nucleotides: 4. This CDR3 has 15 amino acids. The germline gives CDR1 GTSNPN, CDR2 SVGIG (reference sequence). CDR3 in amino acids: CAWSQGTGGNSPLHF. The CDR3 nucleotides read TGTGCCTGGAGTCAAGGGACAGGGGGAAATTCACCCCTCCACTTT.

This clone was seen ten or more times. The chain couples TRBV7-3 to TRBJ1-1; D remains ambiguous. The CDR3 is 16 residues long. Germline-derived CDR1 and CDR2 are SGHTA and FQGTGA. Trimming stripped 5 bases from V and 4 bases from J, with 20 bases between. CDR3 DNA sequence: TGTGCCAGCAGCCTCGGGAAGCTGGCCTCGGGCACTGAAGCTTTCTTT. Translating it yields CASSLGKLASGTEAFF. The variable domain in full, with the rest retrieved from reference TRBV7-3 and TRBJ1-1, is GAGVSQTPSNKVTEKGKYVELRCDPISGHTALYWYRQSLGQGPEFLIYFQGTGAADDSGLPNDRFFAVRPEGSVSTLKIQRTERGDSAVYLCASSLGKLASGTEAFFGQGTRLTVV.

The rearrangement uses TRBV5-1 and TRBJ2-5, with D possibly TRBD1 on 5 matching bases. Germline V gene data show CDR1 as SGHRS and CDR2 as YFSETQ. Trimming stripped 2 bases from V and 5 bases from J, with 10 bases between. CDR3 length: 13 residues. The CDR3 DNA reads as TGCGCCAGCAGCTTACAGGATACGGAGACCCAGTACTTC. This encodes CASSLQDTETQYF.

This rearrangement joins TRBV28 to TRBJ2-5; TRBD2 matches 9 bases. Germline trimming cut 10 bases from V and 0 bases from J; bases unmatched to any gene: 9. Germline loops: CDR1 MDHEN, CDR2 SYDVKM. The CDR3 covers 15 residues. This CDR3 reads CATRLAEGYQETQYF. The CDR3, as DNA: TGTGCCACCCGACTAGCGGAGGGGTACCAAGAGACCCAGTACTTC.

This chain joins TRBV3-1 (or the pseudogene TRBV3-2) and TRBJ2-3; 7 bases are shared with TRBD1. The CDR3 is 17 amino acids. V lost 1 base to trimming and J lost 0 bases; unmatched junction nucleotides: 7. CDR1 LGHDT and CDR2 YNNKEL come from the germline V gene (reference sequence). CDR3 loop: CASSQALPTGSTDTQYF. The CDR3 nucleotides are TGTGCCAGCAGCCAAGCTCTCCCGACAGGGAGCACAGATACGCAGTATTTT.